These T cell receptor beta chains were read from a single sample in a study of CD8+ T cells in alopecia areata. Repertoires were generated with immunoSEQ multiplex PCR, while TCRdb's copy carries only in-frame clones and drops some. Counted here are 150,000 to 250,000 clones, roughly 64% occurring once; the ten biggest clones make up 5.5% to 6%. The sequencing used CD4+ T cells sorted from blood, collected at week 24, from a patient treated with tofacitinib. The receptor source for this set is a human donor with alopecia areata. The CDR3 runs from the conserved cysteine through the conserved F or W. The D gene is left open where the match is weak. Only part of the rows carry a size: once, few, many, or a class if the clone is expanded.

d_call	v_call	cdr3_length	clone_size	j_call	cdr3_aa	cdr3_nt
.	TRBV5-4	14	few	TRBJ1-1	CASSLVGGATEAFF	TGTGCCAGCAGCTTGGTGGGGGGCGCGACTGAAGCTTTCTTT
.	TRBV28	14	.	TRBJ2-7	CASSFHVSTYEQYF	TGTGCCAGCAGTTTTCATGTCAGCACCTACGAGCAGTACTTC
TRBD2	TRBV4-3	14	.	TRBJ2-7	CASSLQRGGYEQYF	TGCGCCAGCAGCCTCCAGCGGGGAGGCTACGAGCAGTACTTC
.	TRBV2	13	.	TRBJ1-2	CASSYGGGEGYTF	TGTGCCAGCAGCTATGGAGGGGGTGAAGGCTACACCTTC
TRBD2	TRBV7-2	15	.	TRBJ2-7	CASSKTSGSSYEQYF	TGTGCCAGCAGCAAGACTAGCGGGAGCTCCTACGAGCAGTACTTC
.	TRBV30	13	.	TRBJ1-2	CAWSGIGSYGYTF	TGTGCCTGGTCAGGGATCGGGAGCTATGGCTACACCTTC
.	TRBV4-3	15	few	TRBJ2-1	CASSQDWRTYNEQFF	TGCGCCAGCAGCCAAGACTGGCGTACCTACAATGAGCAGTTCTTC
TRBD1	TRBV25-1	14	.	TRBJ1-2	CASSLPGTGDGYTF	TGTGCCAGCAGTCTACCGGGAACAGGGGATGGCTACACCTTC
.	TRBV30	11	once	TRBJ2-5	CAWSSGQTQYF	TGTGCCTGGAGTTCGGGGCAGACCCAGTACTTC
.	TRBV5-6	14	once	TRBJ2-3	CASSLGGHTDTQYF	TGTGCCAGCAGCTTGGGTGGACACACAGATACGCAGTATTTT
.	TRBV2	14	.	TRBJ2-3	CASSEGSSTDTQYF	TGTGCCAGCAGTGAGGGCTCCAGCACAGATACGCAGTATTTT
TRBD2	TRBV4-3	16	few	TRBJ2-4	CASSQVTSGGKNIQYF	TGCGCCAGCAGCCAAGTGACTAGCGGGGGTAAAAACATTCAGTACTTC
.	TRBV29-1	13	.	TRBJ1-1	CSVERGVNTEAFF	TGCAGCGTTGAACGGGGGGTGAACACTGAAGCTTTCTTT
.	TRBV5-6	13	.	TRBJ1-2	CASSRGSQGAFTF	TGTGCCAGCAGCCGAGGTTCACAGGGTGCGTTCACCTTC
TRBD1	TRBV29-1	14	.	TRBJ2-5	CSVDRGPGQETQYF	TGCAGCGTAGACAGGGGGCCCGGACAAGAGACCCAGTACTTC
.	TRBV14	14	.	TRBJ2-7	CASSHSPGQYEQYF	TGTGCCAGCAGCCATTCACCGGGGCAGTACGAGCAGTACTTC
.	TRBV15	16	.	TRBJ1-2	CATSRDLWVGDYGYTF	TGTGCCACCAGCAGAGATCTATGGGTGGGTGACTATGGCTACACCTTC
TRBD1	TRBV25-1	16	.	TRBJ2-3	CASRTSLGQGADTQYF	TGTGCCAGCAGAACCTCCCTGGGACAGGGCGCAGATACGCAGTATTTT
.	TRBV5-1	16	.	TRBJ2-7	CASSPTSTAKRYEQYF	TGCGCCAGCAGCCCAACCTCGACAGCGAAACGCTACGAGCAGTACTTC
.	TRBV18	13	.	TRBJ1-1	CASSPLQNTEAFF	TGTGCCAGCTCACCATTACAGAACACTGAAGCTTTCTTT
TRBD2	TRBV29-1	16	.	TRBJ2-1	CSGSTSTGLGGNEQFF	TGCAGCGGGTCCACATCAACGGGACTCGGGGGGAATGAGCAGTTCTTC
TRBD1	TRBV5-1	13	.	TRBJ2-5	CASAGTAQETQYF	TGCGCCAGCGCCGGGACAGCCCAAGAGACCCAGTACTTC
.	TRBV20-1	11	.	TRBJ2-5	CSASNYETQYF	TGCAGTGCGAGTAACTACGAGACCCAGTACTTC
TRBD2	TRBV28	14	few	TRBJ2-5	CASSFTGGPETQYF	TGTGCCAGCAGTTTTACGGGGGGTCCCGAGACCCAGTACTTC
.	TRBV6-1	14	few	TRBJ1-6	CASSDRGYNSPLHF	TGTGCCAGCAGTGATCGGGGATATAATTCACCCCTCCACTTT
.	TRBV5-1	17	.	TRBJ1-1	CASSLGRPVGSHTEAFF	TGCGCCAGCAGCTTGGGGCGTCCAGTAGGCTCCCATACTGAAGCTTTCTTT
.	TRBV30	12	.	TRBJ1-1	CAWSGTHTEAFF	TGTGCCTGGAGCGGGACACACACTGAAGCTTTCTTT
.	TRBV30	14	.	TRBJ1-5	CAWSGGGVGQPQHF	TGTGCCTGGAGCGGCGGAGGGGTCGGACAGCCCCAGCATTTT
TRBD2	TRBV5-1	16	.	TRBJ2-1	CASSSGSGRAYNEQFF	TGCGCCAGCAGCTCCGGCAGCGGGAGGGCCTACAATGAGCAGTTCTTC
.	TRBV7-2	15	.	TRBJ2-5	CASSYPGTGGETQYF	TGTGCCAGCAGCTATCCCGGGACCGGAGGGGAGACCCAGTACTTC
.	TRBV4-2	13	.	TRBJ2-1	CASSQDHSNPQFF	TGTGCCAGCAGCCAAGATCATAGTAATCCACAGTTCTTC
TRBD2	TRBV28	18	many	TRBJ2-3	CASSLFGGGRGSTDTQYF	TGTGCCAGCAGTTTATTCGGAGGAGGGCGGGGGAGCACAGATACGCAGTATTTT
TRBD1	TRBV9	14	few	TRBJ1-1	CASSRDRGATEAFF	TGTGCCAGCAGCCGGGACAGGGGGGCCACTGAAGCTTTCTTT
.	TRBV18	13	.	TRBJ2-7	CASSPPEQGEQYF	TGTGCCAGCTCACCACCGGAGCAGGGCGAGCAGTACTTC
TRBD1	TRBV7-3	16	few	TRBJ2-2	CASSSGRGRNTGELFF	TGTGCCAGCAGCTCAGGCAGGGGGCGCAACACCGGGGAGCTGTTTTTT
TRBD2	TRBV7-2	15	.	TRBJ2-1	CASSGRTSGYNEQFF	TGTGCCAGCAGCGGACGGACTAGCGGCTACAATGAGCAGTTCTTC
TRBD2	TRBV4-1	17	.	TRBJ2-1	CASSQDIGTSGLFEQFF	TGCGCCAGCAGCCAAGATATTGGGACTAGCGGTCTCTTCGAGCAGTTCTTC
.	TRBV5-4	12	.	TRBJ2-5	CATSVDLETQYF	TGTGCCACAAGTGTCGATCTAGAGACCCAGTACTTC